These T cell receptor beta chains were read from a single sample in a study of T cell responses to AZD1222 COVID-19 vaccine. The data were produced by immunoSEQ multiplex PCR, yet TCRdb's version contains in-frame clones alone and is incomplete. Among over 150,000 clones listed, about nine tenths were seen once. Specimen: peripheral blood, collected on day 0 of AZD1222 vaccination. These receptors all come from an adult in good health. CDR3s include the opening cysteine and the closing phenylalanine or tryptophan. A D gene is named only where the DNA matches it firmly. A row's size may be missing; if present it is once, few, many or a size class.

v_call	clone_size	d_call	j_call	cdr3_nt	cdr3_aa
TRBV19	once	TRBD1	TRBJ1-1	TGTGCCAGTAGTCCCCAGGGACAGATGAACACTGAAGCTTTCTTT	CASSPQGQMNTEAFF
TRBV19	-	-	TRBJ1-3	TGTGCCAGTACCACAGCCTCTGGAAACACCATATATTTT	CASTTASGNTIYF
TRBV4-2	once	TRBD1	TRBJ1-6	TGTGCCAGCAGCCAAGTGGGACAGGGGGGACCACCCCTCCACTTT	CASSQVGQGGPPLHF
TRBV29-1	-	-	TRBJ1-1	TGCAGCGAATCCGCCGGGACAACGAACACTGAAGCTTTCTTT	CSESAGTTNTEAFF
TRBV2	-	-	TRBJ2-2	TGTGCCAGCAGTGATAAGGGGTCCCACACCGGGGAGCTGTTTTTT	CASSDKGSHTGELFF
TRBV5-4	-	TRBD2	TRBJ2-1	TGTGCCAGCAGCCCGGGGACTAGCGGGGGGGATGAGCAGTTCTTC	CASSPGTSGGDEQFF
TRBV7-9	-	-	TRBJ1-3	TGTGCCAGCAGCCCACGGGACAAAACTTTAACCACCATATATTTT	CASSPRDKTLTTIYF
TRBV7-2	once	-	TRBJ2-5	TGTGCCAGCAGCGTGACCGGGACGACGAAGGAGACCCAGTACTTC	CASSVTGTTKETQYF
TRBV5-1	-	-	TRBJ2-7	TGCGCCAGCAGCTTGGAACCAGCAAGCGCGACCTACGAGCAGTACTTC	CASSLEPASATYEQYF
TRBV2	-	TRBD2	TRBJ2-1	TGTGCCAGCAGGGGGGGGGTTAAGCAGTTCTTC	CASRGGVKQFF
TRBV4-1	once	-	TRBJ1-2	TGCGCCAGCAGCCACCTCTCGGGATCGGAGGGCTACACCTTC	CASSHLSGSEGYTF
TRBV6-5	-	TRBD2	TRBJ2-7	TGTGCCAGCAGTAGGACTAGCGGGGTCGAGCAGTACTTC	CASSRTSGVEQYF
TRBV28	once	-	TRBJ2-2	TGTGCCAGCAGTGCCGGGGGTCACACCGGGGAGCTGTTTTTT	CASSAGGHTGELFF
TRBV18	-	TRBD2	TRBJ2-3	TGTGCCAGCTCCCTCTATCGGGGGGGCCTCACAGATACGCAGTATTTT	CASSLYRGGLTDTQYF
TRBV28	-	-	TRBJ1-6	TGTGCCAGCGGGGTGGGGCTCCCGGGATATAATTCACCCCTCCACTTT	CASGVGLPGYNSPLHF
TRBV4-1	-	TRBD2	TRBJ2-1	TGCGCCAGCAGCCCCCCGCAGCGGGGGGCCAGGGGTGAGCAGTTCTTC	CASSPPQRGARGEQFF
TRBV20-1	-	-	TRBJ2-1	TGCAGTGCTAGCAAGGCCAATGAGCAGTTCTTC	CSASKANEQFF
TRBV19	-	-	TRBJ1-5	TGTGCCAGTAGTATCTATAGGAATAGCAATCAGCCCCAGCATTTT	CASSIYRNSNQPQHF
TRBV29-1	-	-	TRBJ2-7	TGCAGCGTTGGGGGCCTTCCCCCTTCAGACGAGCAGTACTTC	CSVGGLPPSDEQYF
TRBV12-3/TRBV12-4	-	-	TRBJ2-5	TGTGCCAGCAGGGCCCAGGGGGGCAAGACCCAGTACTTC	CASRAQGGKTQYF
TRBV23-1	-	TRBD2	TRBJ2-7	TGCGCCAGCAGTCAATGGGGACGGGGGGGCTCCTACGAGCAGTACTTC	CASSQWGRGGSYEQYF
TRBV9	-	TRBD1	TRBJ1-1	TGTGCCAGCAGCGTAGCGGGGACAGGGGCTTTGAACACTGAAGCTTTCTTT	CASSVAGTGALNTEAFF
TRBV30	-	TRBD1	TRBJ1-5	TGTGCCTGTTGCACAGGGGGTGTATATAGCAATCAGCCCCAGCATTTT	CACCTGGVYSNQPQHF
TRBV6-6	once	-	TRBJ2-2	TGTGCCAGCAGGCAAGGCAGCACCGGGGAGCTGTTTTTT	CASRQGSTGELFF
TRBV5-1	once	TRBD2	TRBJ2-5	TGCGCCAGCAGCCCCCTAGCGGGGGGTGGAGAGACCCAGTACTTC	CASSPLAGGGETQYF
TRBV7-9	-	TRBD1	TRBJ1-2	TGTGCCAGCAGCTTAGGGGACAGATATGGCTACACCTTC	CASSLGDRYGYTF
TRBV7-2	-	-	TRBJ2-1	TGTGCCAGCAGCTTAGCGGGACGGGGAGGCTACAATGAGCAGTTCTTC	CASSLAGRGGYNEQFF
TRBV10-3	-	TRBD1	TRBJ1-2	TGTGCCATCAGTGAATCGGGACAGGATGGCTACACCTTC	CAISESGQDGYTF
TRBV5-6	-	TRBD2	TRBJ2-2	TGTGCCAGCAGCTTGGGACTAGCCTTGAACACCGGGGAGCTGTTTTTT	CASSLGLALNTGELFF
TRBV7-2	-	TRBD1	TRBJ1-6	TGTGCCAGCAGCCTCTTGTCGGACAGGGGTGGTTCACCCCTCCACTTT	CASSLLSDRGGSPLHF
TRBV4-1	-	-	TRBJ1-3	TGCGCCAGCAGCCAAGACTCCCCTGGAAACACCATATATTTT	CASSQDSPGNTIYF
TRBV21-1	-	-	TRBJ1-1	TGTGCCAGCAGCAAAGAAGGGGGAAGTGAAGCTTTCTTT	CASSKEGGSEAFF
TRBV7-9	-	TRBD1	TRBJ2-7	TGTGCCAGCAGCTTAGGGGGACAGGGGGCCTACGAGCAGTACTTC	CASSLGGQGAYEQYF
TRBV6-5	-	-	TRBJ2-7	TGTGCCAGCAGTTACTCGTCCCCAGTCTACGAGCAGTACTTC	CASSYSSPVYEQYF
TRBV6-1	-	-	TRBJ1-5	TGTGCCAGCAGTGCTAGGACCGCCGTAGGCAATCAGCCCCAGCATTTT	CASSARTAVGNQPQHF
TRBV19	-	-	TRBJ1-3	TGTGCCAGTAGTATGGGAGCAGGCTCTGGAAACACCATATATTTT	CASSMGAGSGNTIYF
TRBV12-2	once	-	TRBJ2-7	TGTGCAAGTCGCTTCCTCAGGGGGCGAGTACCTGGCTCCTCCTACGAGCAGTACTTC	CASRFLRGRVPGSSYEQYF
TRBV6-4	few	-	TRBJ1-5	TGTGCCAGCAGTGACTCCTTTAGCAATCAGCCCCAGCATTTT	CASSDSFSNQPQHF
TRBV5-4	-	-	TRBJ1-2	TGTGCCAGCAGCTGGGGAGTCGGGCCGCGGGATGGCTACACCTTC	CASSWGVGPRDGYTF
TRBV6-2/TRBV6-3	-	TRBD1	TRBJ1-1	TGTGCCAGCAGTTTCCAGGGACAGCCGAACACTGAAGCTTTCTTT	CASSFQGQPNTEAFF
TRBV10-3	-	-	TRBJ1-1	TGTGCCATCAGGCCGTCGATTGTTGGGGACACTGAAGCTTTCTTT	CAIRPSIVGDTEAFF
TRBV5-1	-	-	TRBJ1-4	TGCGCCAGCAGGCGCGGGGGGGAAGCTAATGAAAAACTGTTTTTT	CASRRGGEANEKLFF
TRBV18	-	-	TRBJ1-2	TGTGCCAGCTCGCAACAGAGATCTAACTATGGCTACACCTTC	CASSQQRSNYGYTF
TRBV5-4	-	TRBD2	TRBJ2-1	TGTGCCAGCAGCTCCAAGCGGGGGACCTCCTACAATGAGCAGTTCTTC	CASSSKRGTSYNEQFF
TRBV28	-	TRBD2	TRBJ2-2	TGTGCCAGCAGTCTCGCGGGGGATTACACCGGGGAGCTGTTTTTT	CASSLAGDYTGELFF
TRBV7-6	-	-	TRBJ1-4	TGTGCCAGCAGCCAGGGTAATGAGGAAAAACTGTTTTTT	CASSQGNEEKLFF
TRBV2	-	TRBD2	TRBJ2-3	TGTGCCAGCAGTTCTAATAGCGGGTGGGATACGCAGTATTTT	CASSSNSGWDTQYF
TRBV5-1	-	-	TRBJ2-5	TGCGCCAGCAGCTTCCGAGGGGCAAACGGAGGAGAGACCCAGTACTTC	CASSFRGANGGETQYF